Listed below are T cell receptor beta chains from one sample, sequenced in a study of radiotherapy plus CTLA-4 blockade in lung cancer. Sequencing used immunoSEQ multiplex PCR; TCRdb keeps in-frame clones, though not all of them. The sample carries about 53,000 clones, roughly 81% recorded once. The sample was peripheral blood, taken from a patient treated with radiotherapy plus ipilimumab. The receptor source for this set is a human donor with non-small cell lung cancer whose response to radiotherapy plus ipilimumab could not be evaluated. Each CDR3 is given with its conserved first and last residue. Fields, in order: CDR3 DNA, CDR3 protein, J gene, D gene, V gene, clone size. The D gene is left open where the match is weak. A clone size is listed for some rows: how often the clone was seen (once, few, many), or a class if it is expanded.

CDR3 DNA: TGTGCCAGCACCGTCGGGGTACGAGGAAACACCATATATTTT
CDR3 protein: CASTVGVRGNTIYF
J gene: TRBJ1-3
D gene: .
V gene: TRBV28
clone size: .

CDR3 DNA: TGTGCCAGCAGTTCGCTGGGACAGCTTGAAGCTTTCTTT
CDR3 protein: CASSSLGQLEAFF
J gene: TRBJ1-1
D gene: TRBD1
V gene: TRBV28
clone size: .

CDR3 DNA: TGTGCCAGCAGTGCCCTAGCCCGTTCTAACTATGGCTACACCTTC
CDR3 protein: CASSALARSNYGYTF
J gene: TRBJ1-2
D gene: .
V gene: TRBV28
clone size: .

CDR3 DNA: TGTGCCTGGGACCCGGGACAGGGTATTATGGGTACCGGGGAGCTGTTTTTT
CDR3 protein: CAWDPGQGIMGTGELFF
J gene: TRBJ2-2
D gene: TRBD1
V gene: TRBV30
clone size: .

CDR3 DNA: TGTGCCAGTAGTATAGGAGAGGGGAGGAACTATGGCTACACCTTC
CDR3 protein: CASSIGEGRNYGYTF
J gene: TRBJ1-2
D gene: .
V gene: TRBV19
clone size: .

CDR3 DNA: TGTGCCAGCAGCGTAGCCGCGGGAGGACCCCTTTTATACTTC
CDR3 protein: CASSVAAGGPLLYF
J gene: TRBJ2-7
D gene: TRBD2
V gene: TRBV9
clone size: few

CDR3 DNA: TGTGCCAGCAGCAAAAACAGGGCCAGCTCCTACAATGAGCAGTTCTTC
CDR3 protein: CASSKNRASSYNEQFF
J gene: TRBJ2-1
D gene: .
V gene: TRBV2
clone size: .

CDR3 DNA: TGTGCCAGCAGCCCAGGTTCGGATACGCAGTATTTT
CDR3 protein: CASSPGSDTQYF
J gene: TRBJ2-3
D gene: .
V gene: TRBV7-9
clone size: .

CDR3 DNA: TGTGCCAGCAGCTTAGAGGACTACCTAGGCACAGATACGCAGTATTTT
CDR3 protein: CASSLEDYLGTDTQYF
J gene: TRBJ2-3
D gene: .
V gene: TRBV11-2
clone size: .

CDR3 DNA: TGTGCCAGCAGTCCGAGGCTCACGGGGGGGGCGCCGAACTATGGCTACACCTTC
CDR3 protein: CASSPRLTGGAPNYGYTF
J gene: TRBJ1-2
D gene: .
V gene: TRBV28
clone size: .

CDR3 DNA: TGTGCCAGCAGCTCTAATCCTAGAGTCAACGGTGAGCAGTTCTTC
CDR3 protein: CASSSNPRVNGEQFF
J gene: TRBJ2-1
D gene: .
V gene: TRBV5-4
clone size: .

CDR3 DNA: TGTGCCATCAGTGGAGACAGGCGTACTGAAGCTTTCTTT
CDR3 protein: CAISGDRRTEAFF
J gene: TRBJ1-1
D gene: .
V gene: TRBV10-3
clone size: .

CDR3 DNA: TGCAGCGTTGATGCAGGGTACCAAGAGACCCAGTACTTC
CDR3 protein: CSVDAGYQETQYF
J gene: TRBJ2-5
D gene: .
V gene: TRBV29-1
clone size: .

CDR3 DNA: TGTGCCAGCAGCTTAGCAGGAACGGGGCAAGAGACCCAGTACTTC
CDR3 protein: CASSLAGTGQETQYF
J gene: TRBJ2-5
D gene: .
V gene: TRBV7-8
clone size: .